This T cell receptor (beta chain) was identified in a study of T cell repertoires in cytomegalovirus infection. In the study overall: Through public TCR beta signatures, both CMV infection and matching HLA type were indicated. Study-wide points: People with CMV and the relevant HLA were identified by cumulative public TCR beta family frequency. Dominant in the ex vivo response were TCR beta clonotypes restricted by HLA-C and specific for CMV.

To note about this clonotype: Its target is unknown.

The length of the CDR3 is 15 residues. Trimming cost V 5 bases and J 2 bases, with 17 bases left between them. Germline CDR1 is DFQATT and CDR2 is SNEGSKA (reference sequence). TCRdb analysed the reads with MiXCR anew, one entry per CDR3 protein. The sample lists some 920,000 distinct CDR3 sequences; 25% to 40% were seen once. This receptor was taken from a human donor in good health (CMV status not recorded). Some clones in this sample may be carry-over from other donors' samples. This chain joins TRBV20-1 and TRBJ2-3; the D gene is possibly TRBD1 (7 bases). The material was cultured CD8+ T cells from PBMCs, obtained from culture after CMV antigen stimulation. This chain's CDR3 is CSAPPSRGDTDTQYF. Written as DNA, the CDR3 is TGCAGTGCTCCTCCTAGCAGGGGGGACACAGATACGCAGTATTTT.